This T cell receptor beta chain was profiled in a study of CD8 T cells in ankylosing spondylitis. V shed 5 bases, J shed 1 base, and the junction held 8 bases outside the gene matches. Germline V gene sequence: CDR1 SGHRS, CDR2 YFSETQ. The CDR3 totals 15 residues. TCRdb processed the 5' RACE reads anew with MiXCR; each CDR3 protein has one entry. The data hold approximately 140,000 distinct CDR3 sequences, with approximately 44% observed a single time. This clonotype came up a few times. The receptor was isolated from a male donor with ankylosing spondylitis. The chain joins TRBV5-1 to TRBJ2-5; TRBD2 aligns across 7 bases. Sequencing was performed on synovial fluid, either unsorted or a sorted T cell fraction (not recorded which). The CDR3 coding sequence is TGCGCCAGCAGTAGATTAGCGGGCCTCCAAGAGACCCAGTACTTC. This gives the protein CASSRLAGLQETQYF.